This T cell receptor beta chain was profiled in a study of blood T cell repertoires in COVID-19. Study at large: The samples span acute and convalescent COVID-19 from the United States, Italy and Spain. Sources were T cells, B-cell-depleted T cells, or PBMCs; the material itself was cDNA or gDNA.

Authors' analysis steps: Amplification of reference gene primers was used by the study to estimate nucleated cell counts. Some clones are missing from TCRdb's copy, which holds only in-frame ones; the method was immunoSEQ multiplex PCR. Clone size and V and J calls were adopted from that table, with D and trimming inferred from the DNA. The data hold roughly 220,000 clones, with 80% to 90% observed a single time. Trimming cost V 8 bases and J 1 base, with 18 bases left between them. The CDR3 has 16 residues. Germline V gene data show CDR1 as MDHEN and CDR2 as SYDVKM. The clonotype originates from a man at least 80 years old with acute or convalescent COVID-19. Source material: peripheral blood. This rearrangement joins TRBV28 to TRBJ1-3, with a tentative D call TRBD1 (6 bases). CDR3 in amino acids: CASCSTDRPSGNTIYF. The CDR3 DNA reads as TGTGCCAGCTGCTCCACGGACAGACCTTCTGGAAACACCATATATTTT. Supplemented by reference TRBV28 and TRBJ1-3, the full variable domain reads DVKVTQSSRYLVKRTGEKVFLECVQDMDHENMFWYRQDPGLGLRLIYFSYDVKMKEKGDIPEGYSVSREKKERFSLILESASTNQTSMYLCASCSTDRPSGNTIYFGEGSWLTVV.